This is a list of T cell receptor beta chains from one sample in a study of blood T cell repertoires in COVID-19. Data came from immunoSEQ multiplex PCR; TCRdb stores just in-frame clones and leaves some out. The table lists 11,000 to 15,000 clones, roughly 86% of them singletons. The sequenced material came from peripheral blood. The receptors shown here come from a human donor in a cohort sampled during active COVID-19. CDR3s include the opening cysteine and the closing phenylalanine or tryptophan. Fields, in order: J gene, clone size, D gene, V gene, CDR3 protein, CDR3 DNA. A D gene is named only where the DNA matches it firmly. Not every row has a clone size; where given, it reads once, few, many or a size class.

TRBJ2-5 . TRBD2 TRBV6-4 CASPIGTSGAQETQYF TGTGCCAGCCCGATAGGGACTAGCGGAGCCCAAGAGACCCAGTACTTC
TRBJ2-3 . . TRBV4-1 CASSQGGGGADTQYF TGCGCCAGCAGCCAAGGGGGAGGGGGTGCAGATACGCAGTATTTT
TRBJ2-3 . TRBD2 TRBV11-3 CASSLGGSTDTQYF TGTGCCAGCAGCCTCGGGGGGAGCACAGATACGCAGTATTTT
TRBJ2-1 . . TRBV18 CASSPQGGEQFF TGTGCCAGCTCACCCCAGGGCGGAGAGCAGTTCTTC
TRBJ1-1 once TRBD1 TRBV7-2 CASSSRGGRTEAFF TGTGCCAGCAGCTCCCGAGGGGGCCGTACTGAAGCTTTCTTT
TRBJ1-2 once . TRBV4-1 CASSQEDRNYGYTF TGCGCCAGCAGCCAAGAGGACAGAAACTATGGCTACACCTTC
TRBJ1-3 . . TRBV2 CASSVTQTGNTIYF TGTGCCAGCAGTGTGACACAGACTGGAAACACCATATATTTT
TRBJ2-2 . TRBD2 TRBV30 CAWRIAGGLTGELFF TGTGCCTGGAGGATAGCGGGAGGTTTGACCGGGGAGCTGTTTTTT
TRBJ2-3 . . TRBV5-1 CASSYRERGTDTQYF TGCGCCAGCAGCTACCGGGAGAGGGGCACAGATACGCAGTATTTT
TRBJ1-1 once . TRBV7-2 CASSFSLNTEAFF TGTGCCAGCAGCTTTAGTCTGAACACTGAAGCTTTCTTT
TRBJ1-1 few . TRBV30 CACSLQRHTEAFF TGTGCCTGTTCGTTACAGAGACACACTGAAGCTTTCTTT
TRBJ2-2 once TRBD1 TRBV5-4 CASSRQGANTGELFF TGTGCCAGCAGCCGACAGGGGGCAAACACCGGGGAGCTGTTTTTT
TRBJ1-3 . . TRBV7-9 CASSLGALETIYF TGTGCCAGCAGCTTAGGGGCGCTCGAGACCATATATTTT
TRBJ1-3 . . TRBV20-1 CSASVSSGNTIYF TGCAGTGCTAGTGTGAGCTCTGGAAACACCATATATTTT
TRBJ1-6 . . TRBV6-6 CASSQLNSPLHF TGTGCCAGCAGTCAACTAAATTCACCCCTCCACTTT
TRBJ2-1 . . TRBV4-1 CASRLGRDSYNEQFF TGCGCCAGCAGGCTAGGACGGGACTCCTACAATGAGCAGTTCTTC
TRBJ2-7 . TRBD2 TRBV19 CASRDLAGNSYEQYF TGTGCCAGTAGAGATCTAGCGGGTAACTCCTACGAGCAGTACTTC
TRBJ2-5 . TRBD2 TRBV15 CATSRGTSGRGGETQYF TGTGCCACCAGCAGAGGGACTAGCGGGAGAGGGGGAGAGACCCAGTACTTC
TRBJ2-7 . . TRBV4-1 CASSQFSGLSYEQYF TGCGCCAGCAGCCAATTCTCCGGGTTAAGCTACGAGCAGTACTTC
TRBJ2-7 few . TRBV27 CASIGRGSYEQYF TGTGCCAGCATCGGGAGAGGTTCCTACGAGCAGTACTTC
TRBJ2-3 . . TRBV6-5 CASSPMTSYTDTQYF TGTGCCAGCAGCCCAATGACTAGTTACACAGATACGCAGTATTTT
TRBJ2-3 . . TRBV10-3 CAITPTGGTSTDTQYF TGTGCCATCACCCCTACCGGCGGGACTAGCACAGATACGCAGTATTTT
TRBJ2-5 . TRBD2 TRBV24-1 CATSDDGRALETQYF TGTGCCACCAGTGACGACGGGAGGGCCTTAGAGACCCAGTACTTC
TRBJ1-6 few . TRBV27 CASSTGDFSSPLHF TGTGCCAGCAGTACGGGGGATTTTAGTTCACCCCTCCACTTT
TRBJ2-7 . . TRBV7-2 CASSLSFEQYF TGTGCCAGCAGCTTATCCTTCGAGCAGTACTTC
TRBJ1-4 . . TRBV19 CASSLGLNEKLFF TGTGCCAGTAGTCTGGGACTTAATGAAAAACTGTTTTTT
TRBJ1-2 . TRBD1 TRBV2 CASSEGRGPYGYTF TGTGCCAGCAGTGAGGGCAGGGGGCCCTATGGCTACACCTTC
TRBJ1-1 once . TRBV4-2 CASSQHGGTEAFF TGTGCCAGCAGCCAACACGGAGGGACTGAAGCTTTCTTT
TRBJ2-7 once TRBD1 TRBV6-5 CASSRKDRDAYEQYF TGTGCCAGCAGTAGAAAGGACAGGGACGCCTACGAGCAGTACTTC
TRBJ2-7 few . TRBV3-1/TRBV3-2 CASSQAALAGSHEQYF TGTGCCAGCAGCCAGGCGGCTCTAGCCGGGTCCCACGAGCAGTACTTC
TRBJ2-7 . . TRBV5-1 CASSLNTGYEQYF TGCGCCAGCAGCTTGAATACCGGCTACGAGCAGTACTTC
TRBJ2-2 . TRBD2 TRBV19 CASRLAGVGTGELFF TGTGCCAGTAGACTAGCGGGAGTTGGGACCGGGGAGCTGTTTTTT
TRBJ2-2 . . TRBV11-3 CASKGGTGELFF TGTGCCAGCAAAGGGGGCACCGGGGAGCTGTTTTTT
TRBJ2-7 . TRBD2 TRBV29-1 CSGTSGRGYEQYF TGCAGCGGGACTAGCGGGAGGGGGTACGAGCAGTACTTC
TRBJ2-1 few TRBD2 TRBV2 CASSGGGLAGNNEQFF TGTGCCAGCAGTGGGGGGGGACTAGCGGGAAACAATGAGCAGTTCTTC
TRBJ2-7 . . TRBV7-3 CASSKYLGYEQYF TGTGCCAGCAGCAAATATCTAGGCTACGAGCAGTACTTC
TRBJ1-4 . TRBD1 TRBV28 CASKRVQARQGVWVTNEKLFF TGTGCCAGCAAGCGCGTTCAAGCTCGACAGGGGGTGTGGGTTACTAATGAAAAACTGTTTTTT
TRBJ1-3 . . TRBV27 CASSTLNPTARDTIYF TGTGCCAGCAGCACCCTGAACCCGACAGCCCGGGACACCATATATTTT
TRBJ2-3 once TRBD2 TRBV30 CAWSWLAGITDTQYF TGTGCCTGGAGTTGGCTAGCGGGGATCACAGATACGCAGTATTTT